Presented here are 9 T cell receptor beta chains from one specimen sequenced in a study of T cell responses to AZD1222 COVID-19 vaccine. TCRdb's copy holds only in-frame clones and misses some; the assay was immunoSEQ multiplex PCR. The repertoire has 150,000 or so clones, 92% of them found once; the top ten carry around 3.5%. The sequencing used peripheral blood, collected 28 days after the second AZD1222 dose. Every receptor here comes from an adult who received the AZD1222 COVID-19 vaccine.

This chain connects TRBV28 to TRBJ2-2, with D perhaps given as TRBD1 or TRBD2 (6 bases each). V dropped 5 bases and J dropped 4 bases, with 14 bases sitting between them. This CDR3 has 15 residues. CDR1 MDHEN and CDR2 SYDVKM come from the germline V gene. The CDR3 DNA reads TGTGCCAGCAGTGCCAGGGGAGGCGGCACCGGGGAGCTGTTTTTT. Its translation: CASSARGGGTGELFF.

The CDR3 is CASSEARGETQYF. The CDR3, as DNA: TGTGCCAGCAGTGAAGCTCGGGGAGAGACCCAGTACTTC. The chain couples TRBV6-1 to TRBJ2-5; D might be TRBD2 (5 bases). The ends were cut back, 0 bases at V and 4 bases at J, with 6 bases in the middle. This CDR3 is 13 amino acids long. CDR1 MNHNS and CDR2 SASEGT come from the germline V gene.

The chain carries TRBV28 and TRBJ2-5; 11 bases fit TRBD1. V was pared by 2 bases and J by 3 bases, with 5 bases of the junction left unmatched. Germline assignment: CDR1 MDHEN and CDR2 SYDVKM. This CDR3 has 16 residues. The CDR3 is CASSLPGQGAKETQYF. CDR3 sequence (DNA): TGTGCCAGCAGTTTACCCGGACAGGGGGCGAAAGAGACCCAGTACTTC.

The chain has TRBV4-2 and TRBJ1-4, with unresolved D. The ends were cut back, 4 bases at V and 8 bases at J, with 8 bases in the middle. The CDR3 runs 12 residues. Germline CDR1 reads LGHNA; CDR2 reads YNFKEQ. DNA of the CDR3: TGTGCCAGCAGCCCCTTGGGGGAAAAACTGTTTTTT. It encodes CASSPLGEKLFF.

CDR3 residues: CASRGDSRYGYTF. CDR3 DNA sequence: TGTGCCAGCAGGGGGGACAGTAGATATGGCTACACCTTC. This sequence joins TRBV28 and TRBJ1-2, with TRBD1 matching 7 bases. This CDR3 spans 13 amino acids. V was clipped by 6 bases and J by 5 bases; unmatched bases: 6. Germline V gene lookup returns CDR1 MDHEN and CDR2 SYDVKM.

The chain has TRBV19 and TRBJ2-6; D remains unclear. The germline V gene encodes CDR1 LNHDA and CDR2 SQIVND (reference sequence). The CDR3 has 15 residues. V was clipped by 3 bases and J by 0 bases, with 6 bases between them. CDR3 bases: TGTGCCAGTAGTATCTCCTTCTCTGGGGCCAACGTCCTGACTTTC. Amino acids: CASSISFSGANVLTF.

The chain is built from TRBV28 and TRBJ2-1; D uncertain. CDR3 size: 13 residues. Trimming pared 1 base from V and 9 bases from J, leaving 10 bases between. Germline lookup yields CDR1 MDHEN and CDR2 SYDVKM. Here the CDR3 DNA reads TGTGCCAGCAGTTTATCCACACCGGGTGAGCAGTTCTTC. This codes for CASSLSTPGEQFF.

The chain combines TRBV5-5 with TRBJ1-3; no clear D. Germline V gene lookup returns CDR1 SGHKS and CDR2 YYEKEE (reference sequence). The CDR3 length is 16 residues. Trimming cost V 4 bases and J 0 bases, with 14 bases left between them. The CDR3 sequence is CASSPGLSLSGNTIYF. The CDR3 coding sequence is TGTGCCAGCAGCCCAGGACTATCTCTCTCTGGAAACACCATATATTTT.

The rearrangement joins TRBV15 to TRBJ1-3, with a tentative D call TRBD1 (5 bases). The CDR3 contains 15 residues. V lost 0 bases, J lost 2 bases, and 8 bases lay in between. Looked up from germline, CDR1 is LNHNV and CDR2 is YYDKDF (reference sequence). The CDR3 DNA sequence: TGTGCCACCAGCAGAGATGGGGGGGCTGGAAACACCATATATTTT. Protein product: CATSRDGGAGNTIYF.